This T cell receptor beta chain appears in the sequencing data of a study of blood T cell repertoires in COVID-19. Across the study: Material from acute and convalescent COVID-19 was sourced from the United States, Italy and Spain. T cells, B-cell-depleted T cells, or PBMCs provided the cDNA or gDNA that served as material.

Germline CDR1 and CDR2: SGHAT and FQNNGV. V gave up 4 bases and J gave up 5 bases; unmatched junction bases: 4. The CDR3 is 13 residues long. Seattle patient enrollment occurred during active infection, with longitudinal follow-up thereafter. As processed by the authors: Quantification of nucleated cells was approximated via reference gene primer amplification. Sequencing was performed with immunoSEQ multiplex PCR; in TCRdb, only in-frame clones are kept and a portion is missing. The V and J calls and clone size come from that table; D and trimming were worked out from the DNA. The sample has hundreds of thousands of clones, around 89% seen once; the top ten hold about 2.9%.

This sequence joins TRBV11-2 and TRBJ2-5, with 7 bases identical to TRBD2. This receptor was taken from a woman in her twenties or thirties with COVID-19, enrolled during active disease. The specimen was peripheral blood. This CDR3 reads CASSSGLVETQYF. The DNA of the CDR3 is TGTGCCAGCAGCTCCGGACTAGTTGAGACCCAGTACTTC.